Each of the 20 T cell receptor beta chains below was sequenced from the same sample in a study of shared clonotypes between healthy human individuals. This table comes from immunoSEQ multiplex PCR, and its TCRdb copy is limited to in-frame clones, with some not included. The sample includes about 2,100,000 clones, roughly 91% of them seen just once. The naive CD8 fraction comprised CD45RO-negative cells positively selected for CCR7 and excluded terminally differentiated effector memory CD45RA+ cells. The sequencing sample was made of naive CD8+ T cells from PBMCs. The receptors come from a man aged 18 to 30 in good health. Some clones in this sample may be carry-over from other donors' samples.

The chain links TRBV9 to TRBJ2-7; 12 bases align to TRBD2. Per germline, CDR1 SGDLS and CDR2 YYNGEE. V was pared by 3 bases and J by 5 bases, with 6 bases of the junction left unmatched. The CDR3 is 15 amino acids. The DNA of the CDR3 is TGTGCCAGCAGCGCGACTAGCGGGAGAGGAAACGAGCAGTACTTC. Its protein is CASSATSGRGNEQYF. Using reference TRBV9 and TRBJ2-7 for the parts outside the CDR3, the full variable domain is DSGVTQTPKHLITATGQRVTLRCSPRSGDLSVYWYQQSLDQGLQFLIQYYNGEERAKGNILERFSAQQFPDLHSELNLSSLELGDSALYFCASSATSGRGNEQYFGPGTRLTVT.

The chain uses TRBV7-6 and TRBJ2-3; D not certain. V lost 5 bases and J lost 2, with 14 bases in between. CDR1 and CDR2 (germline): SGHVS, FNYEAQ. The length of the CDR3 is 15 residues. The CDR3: CASSARPEFTDTQYF. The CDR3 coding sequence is TGTGCCAGCAGCGCCAGACCGGAATTCACAGATACGCAGTATTTT. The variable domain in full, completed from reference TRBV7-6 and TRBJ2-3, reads GAGVSQSPRYKVTKRGQDVALRCDPISGHVSLYWYRQALGQGPEFLTYFNYEAQQDKSGLPNDRFSAERPEGSISTLTIQRTEQRDSAMYRCASSARPEFTDTQYFGPGTRLTVL.

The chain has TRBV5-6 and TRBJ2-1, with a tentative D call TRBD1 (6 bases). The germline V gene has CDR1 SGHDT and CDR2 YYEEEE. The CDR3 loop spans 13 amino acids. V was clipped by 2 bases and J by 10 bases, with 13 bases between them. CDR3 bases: TGTGCCAGCAGCTTACGCCAAGGGACAGAGCAGTTCTTC. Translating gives CASSLRQGTEQFF.

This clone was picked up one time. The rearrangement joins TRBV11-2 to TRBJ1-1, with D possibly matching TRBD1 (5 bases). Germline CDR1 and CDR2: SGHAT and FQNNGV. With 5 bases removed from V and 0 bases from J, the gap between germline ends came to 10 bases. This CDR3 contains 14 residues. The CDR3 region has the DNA TGTGCCAGCAGCCCCCCCAGGGTGAACACTGAAGCTTTCTTT. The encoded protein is CASSPPRVNTEAFF.

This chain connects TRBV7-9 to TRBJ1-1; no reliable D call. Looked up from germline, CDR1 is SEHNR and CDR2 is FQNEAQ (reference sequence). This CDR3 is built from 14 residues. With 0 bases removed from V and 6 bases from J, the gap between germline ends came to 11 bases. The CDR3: CASSLAAPWAEAFF. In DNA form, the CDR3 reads TGTGCCAGCAGCTTAGCGGCTCCCTGGGCTGAAGCTTTCTTT. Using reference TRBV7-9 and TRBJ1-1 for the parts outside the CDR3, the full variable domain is DTGVSQNPRHKITKRGQNVTFRCDPISEHNRLYWYRQTLGQGPEFLTYFQNEAQLEKSRLLSDRFSAERPKGSFSTLEIQRTEQGDSAMYLCASSLAAPWAEAFFGQGTRLTVV.

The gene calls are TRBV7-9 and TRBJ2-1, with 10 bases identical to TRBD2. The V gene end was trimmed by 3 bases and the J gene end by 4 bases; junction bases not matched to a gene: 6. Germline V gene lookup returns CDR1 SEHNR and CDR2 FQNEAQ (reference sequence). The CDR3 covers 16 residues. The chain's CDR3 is CASSLLTSGIYNEQFF. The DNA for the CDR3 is TGTGCCAGCAGCTTGCTAACTAGCGGGATATACAATGAGCAGTTCTTC.

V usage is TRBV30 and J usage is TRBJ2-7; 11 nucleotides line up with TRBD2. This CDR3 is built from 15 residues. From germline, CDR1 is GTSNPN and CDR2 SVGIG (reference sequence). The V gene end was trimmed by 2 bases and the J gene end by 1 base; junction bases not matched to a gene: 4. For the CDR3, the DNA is TGTGCCTGGAGTCAACTAGCGGGAGTGTCCTACGAGCAGTACTTC. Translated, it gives CAWSQLAGVSYEQYF.

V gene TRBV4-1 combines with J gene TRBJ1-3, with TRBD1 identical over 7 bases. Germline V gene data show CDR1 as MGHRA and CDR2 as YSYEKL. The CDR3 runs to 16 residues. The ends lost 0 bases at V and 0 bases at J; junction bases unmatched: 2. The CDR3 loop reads CASSQDGTVSGNTIYF. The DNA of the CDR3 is TGCGCCAGCAGCCAAGATGGGACAGTCTCTGGAAACACCATATATTTT.

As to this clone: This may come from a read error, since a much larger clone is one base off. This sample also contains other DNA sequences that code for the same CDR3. This CDR3 is CASSLGSGNTIYF. In DNA form, the CDR3 reads TGTGCCAGCAGCTTAGGTAGTGGAAACACCATATATTTT. V gene TRBV7-8 combines with J gene TRBJ1-3; D ambiguous. The germline V gene encodes CDR1 SGHVS and CDR2 FQNEAQ. The ends were cut back, 1 base at V and 3 bases at J, with 4 bases in the middle. This CDR3 is 13 amino acids long.

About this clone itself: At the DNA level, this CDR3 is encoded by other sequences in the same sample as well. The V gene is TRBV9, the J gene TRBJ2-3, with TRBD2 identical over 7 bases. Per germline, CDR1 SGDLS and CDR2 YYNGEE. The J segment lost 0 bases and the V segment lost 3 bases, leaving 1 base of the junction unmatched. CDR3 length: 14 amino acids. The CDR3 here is CASSGSGSTDTQYF. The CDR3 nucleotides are TGTGCCAGCAGCGGTAGCGGGAGCACAGATACGCAGTATTTT.

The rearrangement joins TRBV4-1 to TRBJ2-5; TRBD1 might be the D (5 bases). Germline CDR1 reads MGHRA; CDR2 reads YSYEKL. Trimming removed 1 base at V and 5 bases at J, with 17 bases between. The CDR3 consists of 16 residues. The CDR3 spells CASSQVARGRRETQYF. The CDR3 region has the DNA TGCGCCAGCAGCCAAGTAGCTAGGGGAAGACGGGAGACCCAGTACTTC.

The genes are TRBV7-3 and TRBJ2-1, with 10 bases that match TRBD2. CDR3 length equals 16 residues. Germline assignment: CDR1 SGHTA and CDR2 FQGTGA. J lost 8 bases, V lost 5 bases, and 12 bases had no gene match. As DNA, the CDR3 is TGTGCCAGCAGCCCAATCCGAGCGGGAGGGCCTCATGAGCAGTTCTTC. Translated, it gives CASSPIRAGGPHEQFF.

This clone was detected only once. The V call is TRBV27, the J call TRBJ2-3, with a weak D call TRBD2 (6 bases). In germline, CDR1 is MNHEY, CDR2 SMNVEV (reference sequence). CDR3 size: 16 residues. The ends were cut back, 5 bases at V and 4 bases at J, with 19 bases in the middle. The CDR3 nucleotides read TGTGCCAGCAGTCCAGTTGGTAGGGGCGGGGCAGATACGCAGTATTTT. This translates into CASSPVGRGGADTQYF.

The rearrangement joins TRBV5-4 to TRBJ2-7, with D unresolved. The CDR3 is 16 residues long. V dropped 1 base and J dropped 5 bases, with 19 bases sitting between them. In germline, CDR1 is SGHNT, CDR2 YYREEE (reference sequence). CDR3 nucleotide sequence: TGTGCCAGCAGCTTGATTGAGCTAATGGGATTTCACGAGCAGTACTTC. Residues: CASSLIELMGFHEQYF.

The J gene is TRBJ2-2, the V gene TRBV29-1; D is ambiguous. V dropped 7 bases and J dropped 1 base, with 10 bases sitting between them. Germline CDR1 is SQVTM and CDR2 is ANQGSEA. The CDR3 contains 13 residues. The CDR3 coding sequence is TGCAGCGCCTACCTCGGGAACACCGGGGAGCTGTTTTTT. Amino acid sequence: CSAYLGNTGELFF.

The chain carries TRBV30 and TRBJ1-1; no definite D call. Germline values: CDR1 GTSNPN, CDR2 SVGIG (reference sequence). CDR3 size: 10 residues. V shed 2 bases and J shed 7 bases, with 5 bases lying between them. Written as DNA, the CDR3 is TGTGCCTGGAGTTTACTTGAAGCTTTCTTT. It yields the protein CAWSLLEAFF.

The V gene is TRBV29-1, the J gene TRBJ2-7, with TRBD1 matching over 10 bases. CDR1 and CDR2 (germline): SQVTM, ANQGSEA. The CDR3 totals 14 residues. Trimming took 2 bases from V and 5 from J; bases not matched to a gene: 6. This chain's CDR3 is CSVELGQGSDEQYF. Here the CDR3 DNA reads TGCAGCGTTGAATTGGGACAGGGGTCTGACGAGCAGTACTTC.

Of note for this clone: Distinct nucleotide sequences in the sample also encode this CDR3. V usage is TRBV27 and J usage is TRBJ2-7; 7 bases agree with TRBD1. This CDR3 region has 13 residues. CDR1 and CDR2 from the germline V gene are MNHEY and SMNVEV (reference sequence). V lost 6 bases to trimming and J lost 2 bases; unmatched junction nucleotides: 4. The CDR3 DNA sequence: TGTGCCAGCAGCGAAAGGGGGCCCTACGAGCAGTACTTC. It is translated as CASSERGPYEQYF.

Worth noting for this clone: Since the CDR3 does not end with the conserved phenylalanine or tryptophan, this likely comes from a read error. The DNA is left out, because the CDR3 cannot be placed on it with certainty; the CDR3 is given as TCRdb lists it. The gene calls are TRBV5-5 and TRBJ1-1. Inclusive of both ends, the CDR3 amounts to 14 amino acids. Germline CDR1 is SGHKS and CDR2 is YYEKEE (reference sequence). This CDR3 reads CASSFSGGAPGVSV.

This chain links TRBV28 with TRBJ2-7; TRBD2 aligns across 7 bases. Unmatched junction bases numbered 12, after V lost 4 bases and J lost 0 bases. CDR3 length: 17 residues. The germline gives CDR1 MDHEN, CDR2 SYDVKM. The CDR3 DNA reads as TGTGCCAGCAGTTCGGGATTGGAGCGGGAAAACTCCTACGAGCAGTACTTC. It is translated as CASSSGLERENSYEQYF.